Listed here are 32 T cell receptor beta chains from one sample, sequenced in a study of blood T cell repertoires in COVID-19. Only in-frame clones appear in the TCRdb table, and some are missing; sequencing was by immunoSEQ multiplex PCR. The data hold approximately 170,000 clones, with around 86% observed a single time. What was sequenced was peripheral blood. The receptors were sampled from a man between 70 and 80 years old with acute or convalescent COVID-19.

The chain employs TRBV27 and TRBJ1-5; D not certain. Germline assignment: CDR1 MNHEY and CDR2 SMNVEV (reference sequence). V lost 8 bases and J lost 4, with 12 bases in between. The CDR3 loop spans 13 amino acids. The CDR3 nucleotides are TGTGCCAGCTCATTCCGGGAGAATCAGCCCCAGCATTTT. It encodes CASSFRENQPQHF.

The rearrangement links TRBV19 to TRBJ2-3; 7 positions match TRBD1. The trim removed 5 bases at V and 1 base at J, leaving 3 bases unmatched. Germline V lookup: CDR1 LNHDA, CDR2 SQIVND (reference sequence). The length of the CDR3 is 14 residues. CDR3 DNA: TGTGCCAGTAGTTTTACAGGGGGCACAGATACGCAGTATTTT. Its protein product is CASSFTGGTDTQYF.

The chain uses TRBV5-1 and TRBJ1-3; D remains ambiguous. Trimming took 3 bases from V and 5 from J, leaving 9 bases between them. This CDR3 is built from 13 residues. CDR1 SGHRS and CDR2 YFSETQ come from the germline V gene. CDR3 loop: CASSSGRRNTIYF. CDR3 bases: TGCGCCAGCAGCTCCGGGAGACGAAACACCATATATTTT.

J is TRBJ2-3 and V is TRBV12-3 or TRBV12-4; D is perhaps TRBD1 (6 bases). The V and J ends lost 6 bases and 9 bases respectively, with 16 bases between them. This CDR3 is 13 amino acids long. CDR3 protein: CASRLQITGTQYF. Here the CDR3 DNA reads TGTGCCAGCAGACTCCAGATCACAGGGACGCAGTATTTT.

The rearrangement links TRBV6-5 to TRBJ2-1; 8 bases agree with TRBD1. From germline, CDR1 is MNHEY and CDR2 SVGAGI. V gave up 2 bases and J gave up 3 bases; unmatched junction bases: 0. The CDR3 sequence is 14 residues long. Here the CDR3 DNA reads TGTGCCAGCAGTTACGGGACAGGCTACAATGAGCAGTTCTTC. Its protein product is CASSYGTGYNEQFF.

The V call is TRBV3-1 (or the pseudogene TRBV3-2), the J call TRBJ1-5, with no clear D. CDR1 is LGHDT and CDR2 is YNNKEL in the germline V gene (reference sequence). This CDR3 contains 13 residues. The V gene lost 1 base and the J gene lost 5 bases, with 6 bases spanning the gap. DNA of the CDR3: TGTGCCAGCAGCCAAGGAGTCTATCAGCCCCAGCATTTT. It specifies CASSQGVYQPQHF.

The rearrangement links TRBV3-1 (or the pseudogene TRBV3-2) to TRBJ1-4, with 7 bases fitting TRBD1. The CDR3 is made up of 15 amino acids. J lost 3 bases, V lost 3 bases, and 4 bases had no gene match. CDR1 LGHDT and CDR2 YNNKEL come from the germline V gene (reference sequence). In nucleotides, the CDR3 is TGTGCCAGCAGCCATCAGGGGGGTTCTAATGAAAAACTGTTTTTT. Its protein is CASSHQGGSNEKLFF.

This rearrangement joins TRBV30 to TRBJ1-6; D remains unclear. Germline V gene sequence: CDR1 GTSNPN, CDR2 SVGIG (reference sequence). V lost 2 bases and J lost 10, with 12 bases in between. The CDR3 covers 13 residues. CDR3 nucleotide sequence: TGTGCCTGGAGTATCGGCGGGAGGTCACCCCTCCACTTT. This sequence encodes CAWSIGGRSPLHF.

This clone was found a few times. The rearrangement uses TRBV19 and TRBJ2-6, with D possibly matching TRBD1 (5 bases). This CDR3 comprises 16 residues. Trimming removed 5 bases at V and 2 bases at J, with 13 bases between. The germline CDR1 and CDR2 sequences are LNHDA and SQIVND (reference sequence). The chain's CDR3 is CASSPTWGAGANVLTF. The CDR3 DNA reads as TGTGCCAGTAGTCCGACCTGGGGCGCTGGGGCCAACGTCCTGACTTTC.

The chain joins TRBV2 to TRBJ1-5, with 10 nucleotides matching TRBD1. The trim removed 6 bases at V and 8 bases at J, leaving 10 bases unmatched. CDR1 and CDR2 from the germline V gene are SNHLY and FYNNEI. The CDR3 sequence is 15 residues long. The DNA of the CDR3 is TGTGCCAGCAGGCTATCCGGGACAGGGGTCAAGCCCCAGCATTTT. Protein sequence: CASRLSGTGVKPQHF.

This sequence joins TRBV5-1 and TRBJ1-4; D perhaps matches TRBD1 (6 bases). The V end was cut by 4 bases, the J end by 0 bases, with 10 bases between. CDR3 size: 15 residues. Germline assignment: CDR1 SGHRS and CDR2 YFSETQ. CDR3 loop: CASSTGTTTNEKLFF. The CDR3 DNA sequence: TGCGCCAGCAGCACCGGGACAACAACTAATGAAAAACTGTTTTTT.

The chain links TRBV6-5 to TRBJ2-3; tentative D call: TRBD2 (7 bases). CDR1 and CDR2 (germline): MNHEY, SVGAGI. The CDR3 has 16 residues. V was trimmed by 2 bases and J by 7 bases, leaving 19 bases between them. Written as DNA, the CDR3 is TGTGCCAGCAGTTACGGGGGCGGGAGTCTCACCTATACGCAGTATTTT. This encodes CASSYGGGSLTYTQYF.

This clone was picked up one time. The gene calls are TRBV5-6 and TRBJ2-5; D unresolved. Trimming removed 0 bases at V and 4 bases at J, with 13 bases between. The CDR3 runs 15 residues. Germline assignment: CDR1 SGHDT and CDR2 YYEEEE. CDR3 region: CASSLGGTRIETQYF. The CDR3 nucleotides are TGTGCCAGCAGCTTGGGAGGAACACGGATAGAGACCCAGTACTTC.

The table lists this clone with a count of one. The DNA for the CDR3 is TGTGCCAGCAGCCAAGAAATCTTCGGACAGGGGTTCGATTCACCCCTCCACTTT. Translating it yields CASSQEIFGQGFDSPLHF. The chain couples TRBV3-1 (or the pseudogene TRBV3-2) to TRBJ1-6; 9 bases align to TRBD1. V lost 0 bases, J lost 8 bases, and 11 bases stayed unmatched. The CDR3 length is 18 residues. Germline lookup yields CDR1 LGHDT and CDR2 YNNKEL (reference sequence).

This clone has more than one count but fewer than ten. Written as DNA, the CDR3 is TGTGCCAGCAGCCAAGGGGCGCGTGGAGAGACCCAGTACTTC. Translating it yields CASSQGARGETQYF. The rearrangement joins TRBV3-1 (or the pseudogene TRBV3-2) to TRBJ2-5, with no clear D. Germline loops: CDR1 LGHDT, CDR2 YNNKEL (reference sequence). With 1 base removed from V and 4 bases from J, the gap between germline ends came to 10 bases. This CDR3 region has 14 residues.

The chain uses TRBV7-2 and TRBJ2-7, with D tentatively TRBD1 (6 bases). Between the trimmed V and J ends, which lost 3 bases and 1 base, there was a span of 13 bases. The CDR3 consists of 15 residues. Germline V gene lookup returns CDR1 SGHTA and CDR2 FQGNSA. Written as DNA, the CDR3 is TGTGCCAGCAGCTTCCACGGACAGAAGTCCTACGAGCAGTACTTC. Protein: CASSFHGQKSYEQYF.

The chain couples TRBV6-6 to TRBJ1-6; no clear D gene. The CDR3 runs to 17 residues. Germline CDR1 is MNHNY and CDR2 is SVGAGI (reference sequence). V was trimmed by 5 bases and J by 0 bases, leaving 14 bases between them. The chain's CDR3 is CASSPSGRSSYNSPLHF. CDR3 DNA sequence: TGTGCCAGCAGTCCCAGCGGTCGTAGCTCCTATAATTCACCCCTCCACTTT.

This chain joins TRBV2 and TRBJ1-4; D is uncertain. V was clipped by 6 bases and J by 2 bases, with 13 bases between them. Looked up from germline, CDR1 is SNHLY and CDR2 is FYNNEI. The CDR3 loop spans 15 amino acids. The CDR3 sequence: CASRLTGSTNEKLFF. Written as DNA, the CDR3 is TGTGCCAGCAGGCTTACCGGGAGCACTAATGAAAAACTGTTTTTT.

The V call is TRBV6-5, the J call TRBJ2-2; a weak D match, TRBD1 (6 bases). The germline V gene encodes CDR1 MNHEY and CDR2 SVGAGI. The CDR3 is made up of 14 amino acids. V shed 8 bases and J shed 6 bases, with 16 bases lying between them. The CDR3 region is CASSQDRTAGELFF. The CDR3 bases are TGTGCCAGCTCCCAGGACAGAACGGCCGGGGAGCTGTTTTTT.

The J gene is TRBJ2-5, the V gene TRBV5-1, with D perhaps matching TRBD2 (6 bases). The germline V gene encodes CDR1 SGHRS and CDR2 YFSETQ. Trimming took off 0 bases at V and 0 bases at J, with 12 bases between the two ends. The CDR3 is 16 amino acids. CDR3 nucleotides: TGCGCCAGCAGCTTGGTGGCGGGATATTACCAAGAGACCCAGTACTTC. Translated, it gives CASSLVAGYYQETQYF.

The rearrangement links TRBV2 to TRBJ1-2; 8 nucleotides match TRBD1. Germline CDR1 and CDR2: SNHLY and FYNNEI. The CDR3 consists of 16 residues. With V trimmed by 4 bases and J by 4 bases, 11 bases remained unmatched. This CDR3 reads CASSATRVDRGYGYTF. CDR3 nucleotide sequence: TGTGCCAGCAGTGCAACCCGGGTCGACAGGGGCTATGGCTACACCTTC.

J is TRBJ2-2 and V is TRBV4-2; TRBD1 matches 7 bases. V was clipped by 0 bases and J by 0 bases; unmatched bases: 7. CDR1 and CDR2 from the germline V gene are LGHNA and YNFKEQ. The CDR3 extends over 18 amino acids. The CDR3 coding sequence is TGTGCCAGCAGCCAAGAAACTACAGGGGCCTCGAACACCGGGGAGCTGTTTTTT. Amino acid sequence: CASSQETTGASNTGELFF.

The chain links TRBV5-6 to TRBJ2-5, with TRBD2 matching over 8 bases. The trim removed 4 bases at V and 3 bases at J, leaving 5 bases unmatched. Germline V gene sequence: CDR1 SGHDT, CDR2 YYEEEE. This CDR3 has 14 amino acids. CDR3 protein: CASSLGTREETQYF. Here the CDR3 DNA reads TGTGCCAGCAGCCTCGGGACTAGGGAAGAGACCCAGTACTTC.

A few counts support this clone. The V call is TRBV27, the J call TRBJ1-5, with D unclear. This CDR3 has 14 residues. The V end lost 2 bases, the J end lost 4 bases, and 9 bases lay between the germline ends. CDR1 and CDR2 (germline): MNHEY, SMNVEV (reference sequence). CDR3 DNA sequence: TGTGCCAGCAGTTTAGGGCCCCTAAATCAGCCCCAGCATTTT. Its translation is CASSLGPLNQPQHF.

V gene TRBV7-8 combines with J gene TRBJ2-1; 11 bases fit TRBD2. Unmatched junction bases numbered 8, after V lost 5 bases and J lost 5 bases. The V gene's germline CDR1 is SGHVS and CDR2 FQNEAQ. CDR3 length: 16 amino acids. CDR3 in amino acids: CASSPRTSGYNNEQFF. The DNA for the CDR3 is TGTGCCAGCAGCCCCAGGACTAGCGGGTATAACAATGAGCAGTTCTTC.

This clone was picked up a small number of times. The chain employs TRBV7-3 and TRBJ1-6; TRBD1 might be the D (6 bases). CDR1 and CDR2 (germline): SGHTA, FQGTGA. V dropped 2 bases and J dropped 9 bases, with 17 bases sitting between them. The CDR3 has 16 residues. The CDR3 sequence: CASSLFGQGLSSPLHF. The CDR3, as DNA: TGTGCCAGCAGCTTATTTGGGCAGGGGCTAAGTTCACCCCTCCACTTT.

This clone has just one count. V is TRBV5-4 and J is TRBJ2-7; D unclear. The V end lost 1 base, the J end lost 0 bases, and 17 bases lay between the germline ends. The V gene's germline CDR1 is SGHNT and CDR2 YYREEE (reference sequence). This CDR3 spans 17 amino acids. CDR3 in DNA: TGTGCCAGCAGCTTGCCCCTCGGAGCGAGAAGCTCCTACGAGCAGTACTTC. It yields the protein CASSLPLGARSSYEQYF.

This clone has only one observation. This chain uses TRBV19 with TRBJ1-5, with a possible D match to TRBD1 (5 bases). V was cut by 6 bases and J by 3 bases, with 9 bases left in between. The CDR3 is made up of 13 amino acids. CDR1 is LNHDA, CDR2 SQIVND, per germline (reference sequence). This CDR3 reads CASSDSYNQPQHF. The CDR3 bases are TGTGCCAGTAGCGACAGCTACAATCAGCCCCAGCATTTT.

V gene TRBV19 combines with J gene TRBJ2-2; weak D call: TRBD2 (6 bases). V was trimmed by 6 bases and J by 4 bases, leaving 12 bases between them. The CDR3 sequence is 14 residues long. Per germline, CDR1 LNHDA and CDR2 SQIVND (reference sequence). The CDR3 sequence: CASRRGRGTGELFF. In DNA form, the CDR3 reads TGTGCCAGTAGGCGGGGACGCGGCACCGGGGAGCTGTTTTTT.

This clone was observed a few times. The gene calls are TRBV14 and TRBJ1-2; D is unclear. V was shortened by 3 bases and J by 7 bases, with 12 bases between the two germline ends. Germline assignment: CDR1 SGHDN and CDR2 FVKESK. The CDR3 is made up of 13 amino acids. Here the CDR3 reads CASSQTRDSGYTF. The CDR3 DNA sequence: TGTGCCAGCAGCCAGACTCGAGATAGTGGCTACACCTTC.

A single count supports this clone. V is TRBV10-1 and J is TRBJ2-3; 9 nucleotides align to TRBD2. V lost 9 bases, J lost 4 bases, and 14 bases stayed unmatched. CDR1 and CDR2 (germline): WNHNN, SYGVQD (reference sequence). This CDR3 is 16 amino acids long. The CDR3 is CARTAYSGRNPDTQYF. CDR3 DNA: TGCGCCAGGACGGCCTACAGCGGGAGGAATCCAGATACGCAGTATTTT.

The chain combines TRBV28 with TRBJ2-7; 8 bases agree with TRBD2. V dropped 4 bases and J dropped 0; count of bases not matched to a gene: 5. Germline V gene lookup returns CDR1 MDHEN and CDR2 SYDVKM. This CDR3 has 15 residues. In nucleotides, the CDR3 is TGTGCCAGCAGTTCCAAGCGGGAGATCTCCTACGAGCAGTACTTC. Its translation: CASSSKREISYEQYF.